This TCR beta chain is from a study of T cell responses to AZD1222 COVID-19 vaccine. Using immunoSEQ multiplex PCR, the repertoire was profiled, and TCRdb retains in-frame clones only, with some absent. Of more than 75,000 clones detected, almost 90% appear once; the ten largest clones hold less than 8.5%. This CDR3 has 16 residues. V was pared by 1 base and J by 1 base, with 11 bases between. CDR1 and CDR2 (germline): SGHDN, FVKESK. This clone was recorded only once. This clonotype was sampled from an adult who received the AZD1222 COVID-19 vaccine. The chain uses TRBV14 and TRBJ1-3; D is uncertain. Sample: peripheral blood, taken 28 days after the second AZD1222 dose. The CDR3 region is CASSQGRIASGNTIYF. CDR3 DNA: TGTGCCAGCAGCCAAGGCAGGATCGCATCTGGAAACACCATATATTTT.